Presented here are 17 T cell receptor beta chains from one specimen sequenced in a study of blood T cell repertoires in COVID-19. Using immunoSEQ multiplex PCR, the repertoire was profiled, and TCRdb retains in-frame clones only, with some absent. The table has 200,000 to 250,000 clones, more than 75% seen once. The sequenced material came from peripheral blood. Every receptor here comes from a woman in her 70s with active or convalescent COVID-19.

This CDR3 is CSVSGTGRYSNQPQHF. The CDR3 DNA is TGCAGCGTATCCGGGACAGGGCGTTATAGCAATCAGCCCCAGCATTTT. The chain recombines TRBV29-1 with TRBJ1-5; 9 positions agree with TRBD1. The V segment lost 6 bases and the J segment 0 bases; nucleotides outside the gene matches: 9. The germline V gene has CDR1 SQVTM and CDR2 ANQGSEA. The CDR3 has 16 residues.

The V call is TRBV29-1, the J call TRBJ2-7; possibly TRBD1 for D (7 bases). The CDR3 is 16 residues long. CDR1 is SQVTM, CDR2 ANQGSEA, per germline. Trimming shortened V by 6 bases and J by 2 bases, and 23 bases separated the two germline ends. Here the CDR3 reads CSVMGGAQGHPYEQYF. The CDR3 region has the DNA TGCAGCGTGATGGGGGGTGCACAGGGGCATCCCTACGAGCAGTACTTC.

The chain joins TRBV7-2 to TRBJ1-5, with TRBD1 identical over 9 bases. The CDR3 consists of 16 residues. V shed 6 bases, J shed 1 base, and the junction held 7 bases outside the gene matches. The germline gives CDR1 SGHTA, CDR2 FQGNSA. The CDR3 region has the DNA TGTGCCAGCAGATTTACCGGACAGGGGAGCAATCAGCCCCAGCATTTT. This sequence encodes CASRFTGQGSNQPQHF.

This clone was seen more than once but under ten times. The gene calls are TRBV11-2 and TRBJ1-2, with D perhaps TRBD1 (6 bases). The CDR3 has 14 residues. The V end was cut by 5 bases, the J end by 7 bases, with 17 bases between. Germline V gene lookup returns CDR1 SGHAT and CDR2 FQNNGV. The CDR3 is CASSLRTARLGYTF. The CDR3 DNA reads TGTGCCAGCAGCCTAAGGACAGCCCGGCTTGGCTACACCTTC.

V and J are TRBV5-1 and TRBJ2-7, with 9 bases fitting TRBD1. The CDR3 extends over 16 amino acids. CDR1 and CDR2 (germline): SGHRS, YFSETQ. The V gene end was trimmed by 0 bases and the J gene end by 0 bases; junction bases not matched to a gene: 4. The DNA of the CDR3 is TGCGCCAGCAGCTTGGGCCGGGACAGGGTCTCCTACGAGCAGTACTTC. Protein: CASSLGRDRVSYEQYF.

The chain employs TRBV3-1 (or the pseudogene TRBV3-2) and TRBJ1-5; D unclear. The CDR3 is 13 residues long. Germline CDR1 reads LGHDT; CDR2 reads YNNKEL (reference sequence). Trimming left V 5 bases short and J 4 bases short, with 9 bases between. In DNA, the CDR3 is TGTGCCAGCAGCTCGAGCCCTAATCAGCCCCAGCATTTT. This sequence encodes CASSSSPNQPQHF.

The V call is TRBV27, the J call TRBJ1-4; no reliable D call. Germline V gene data show CDR1 as MNHEY and CDR2 as SMNVEV (reference sequence). Trimming took off 2 bases at V and 6 bases at J, with 13 bases between the two ends. The CDR3 extends over 15 amino acids. CDR3 protein: CASSLGTGSYEKLFF. The DNA for the CDR3 is TGTGCCAGCAGTTTAGGAACGGGGTCGTATGAAAAACTGTTTTTT. Complete variable domain (other parts from reference TRBV27 and TRBJ1-4): EAQVTQNPRYLITVTGKKLTVTCSQNMNHEYMSWYRQDPGLGLRQIYYSMNVEVTDKGDVPEGYKVSRKEKRNFPLILESPSPNQTSLYFCASSLGTGSYEKLFFGSGTQLSVL.

The J gene is TRBJ1-5, the V gene TRBV5-6; D may be TRBD1 (6 bases). This CDR3 has 14 amino acids. V dropped 4 bases and J dropped 10 bases, with 18 bases sitting between them. CDR1 is SGHDT and CDR2 is YYEEEE in the germline V gene. The chain's CDR3 is CASSARTAISPQHF. In DNA, the CDR3 is TGTGCCAGCAGCGCCCGGACAGCAATCAGCCCCCAGCATTTT.

This chain uses TRBV4-3 with TRBJ2-1; no definite D call. CDR1 is LGHNA and CDR2 is YSLEER in the germline V gene. V lost 0 bases and J 0 bases, leaving 6 bases between the germline ends. This CDR3 spans 15 amino acids. CDR3: CASSQERLSYNEQFF. For the CDR3, the DNA is TGCGCCAGCAGCCAAGAAAGACTCTCCTACAATGAGCAGTTCTTC.

This clone was counted a single time. In nucleotides, the CDR3 is TGCAGCGTTGAAGTACAGAACTATGGCTACACCTTC. Its protein is CSVEVQNYGYTF. The rearrangement joins TRBV29-1 to TRBJ1-2; no firm D call. Germline lookup yields CDR1 SQVTM and CDR2 ANQGSEA. Trimming removed 1 base from V and 2 bases from J, with 5 bases in between. This CDR3 comprises 12 residues.

The chain recombines TRBV24-1 with TRBJ1-5, with D possibly matching TRBD1 (6 bases). Trimming cost V 3 bases and J 7 bases, with 12 bases left between them. The CDR3 spans 14 residues. CDR1 KGHDR and CDR2 SFDVKD come from the germline V gene. The CDR3 region is CATSDTQGNQPQHF. CDR3 nucleotides: TGTGCCACCAGTGATACCCAGGGGAACCAGCCCCAGCATTTT.

The V and J genes are TRBV2 and TRBJ1-2, with D possibly being TRBD1 (6 bases). V was clipped by 6 bases and J by 4 bases, with 12 bases between them. In germline, CDR1 is SNHLY, CDR2 FYNNEI. The CDR3 totals 13 residues. DNA for the CDR3: TGTGCCAGCAGCGTAGACAGGTTCTATGGCTACACCTTC. Amino acid sequence: CASSVDRFYGYTF.

Only one count was recorded for this clone. V and J are TRBV25-1 and TRBJ2-7, with 7 bases that match TRBD1. This CDR3 is 17 amino acids long. The germline V gene encodes CDR1 MGHDK and CDR2 SYGVNS. V lost 1 base to trimming and J lost 1 base; unmatched junction nucleotides: 10. CDR3 coding DNA: TGTGCCAGCAGTGAATTAGGGACCGGGACAGTATCCTACGAGCAGTACTTC. Amino acids: CASSELGTGTVSYEQYF.

The V call is TRBV6-5, the J call TRBJ2-4; D is unresolved. The germline gives CDR1 MNHEY, CDR2 SVGAGI. The V gene lost 8 bases and the J gene lost 3 bases, with 17 bases spanning the gap. This CDR3 has 15 amino acids. This CDR3 reads CASRSENANKNIQYF. The CDR3 DNA follows: TGTGCCAGCCGCTCGGAGAACGCTAACAAAAACATTCAGTACTTC.

CDR3 sequence reads: CASSQDGTIDSGYTF. The CDR3 nucleotides read TGCGCCAGCAGCCAAGATGGGACAATAGATAGTGGCTACACCTTC. This chain links TRBV4-1 with TRBJ1-2; weak D call: TRBD1 (6 bases). Trimming removed 0 bases at V and 7 bases at J, with 15 bases between. CDR1 MGHRA and CDR2 YSYEKL come from the germline V gene. The CDR3 runs to 15 residues.

J is TRBJ2-5 and V is TRBV5-6; D ambiguous. The germline V and J ends were trimmed by 0 bases and 0 bases, with 6 bases remaining between them. The CDR3 is 14 amino acids. In germline, CDR1 is SGHDT, CDR2 YYEEEE. In DNA, the CDR3 is TGTGCCAGCAGCTTGGGTCTAGACCAAGAGACCCAGTACTTC. Translating it yields CASSLGLDQETQYF.

The V gene is TRBV6-5, the J gene TRBJ1-5; the D gene is possibly TRBD1 (6 bases). CDR3 size: 14 residues. V dropped 6 bases and J dropped 2 bases, with 11 bases sitting between them. The germline V gene has CDR1 MNHEY and CDR2 SVGAGI. DNA of the CDR3: TGTGCCAGCAGGGGGGCGAAGGGCAATCAGCCCCAGCATTTT. This sequence encodes CASRGAKGNQPQHF.